This entry describes one T cell receptor (beta chain). This CDR3 has 14 amino acids. The germline gives CDR1 LGHDT, CDR2 YNNKEL (reference sequence). The germline V and J ends were trimmed by 0 bases and 12 bases, with 15 bases remaining between them. This specimen comes from a study of blood T cell repertoires in COVID-19. Cohorts were based on clinical histories the participants reported. Profiled with immunoSEQ multiplex PCR; TCRdb holds only in-frame clones, not every one. The sample has about 400,000 clones, roughly 89% seen once. This TCR came from a woman under 40 who had recovered from COVID-19. The sequenced sample was PBMCs or T cells enriched from blood (not recorded which). V is TRBV3-1 (or the pseudogene TRBV3-2) and J is TRBJ2-1; TRBD1 might be the D (6 bases). The CDR3 DNA reads TGTGCCAGCAGCCAAGATGCCGGGACATATGGGCAGTTCTTC. Protein sequence: CASSQDAGTYGQFF.